This entry is about one TCR beta chain. Its specificity is not known. The V gene end was trimmed by 4 bases and the J gene end by 0 bases; junction bases not matched to a gene: 10. Per germline, CDR1 MNHEY and CDR2 SMNVEV (reference sequence). CDR3 length: 17 amino acids. This specimen belongs to a study of post-analysis software for immune sequencing data. Overall study: Progressive-relapsing, secondary progressive and relapsing-remitting multiple sclerosis were among the disease courses included.

Notes on the study in general: Controls' normalized Chao1 diversity significantly exceeded that of multiple sclerosis patients. Patients carried five TRBV segments more frequently than controls did, and TRBV5-6, TRBV5-1 and TRBV20-1 were among them. F measure clustering grouped samples strongly by preparation batch.

Libraries were made from TCR beta cDNA, and they carried unique molecular identifiers. TCRdb ran MiXCR on the PCR reads and lists one entry per CDR3 protein. The sample includes roughly 800,000 distinct CDR3 sequences, about 32% of them seen just once. What was sequenced was blood. This sequence joins TRBV27 and TRBJ2-7; 9 bases match TRBD2. This sequence originates from a girl aged 5-17 years with multiple sclerosis. CDR3 protein: CASSYEPPGLASYEQYF. CDR3 nucleotides: TGTGCCAGCAGTTACGAACCCCCGGGACTAGCCTCCTACGAGCAGTACTTC.